This TCR beta chain was found in a study of CD8 T cells in Susac syndrome. Negative isolation yielded the CD8+ and CD4+ T cells, while FACS enriched the TEMRA cells. The CDR3 has 14 amino acids. From germline, CDR1 is SGHTA and CDR2 FQGTGA. Trimming pared 2 bases from V and 1 base from J, leaving 8 bases between. RNA amounts of about 0.5 to 1 ug underwent reverse transcription with random hexamers. TCRdb reanalysed the immunoSEQ multiplex PCR reads using MiXCR and keeps one entry per CDR3 protein. The sample carries about 170,000 distinct CDR3 sequences, approximately 94% recorded once. This TCR came from a human donor with multiple sclerosis. What was sequenced was CD4+ T cells from PBMCs. The chain is built from TRBV7-3 and TRBJ1-1; D uncertain. In DNA, the CDR3 is TGTGCCAGCAGCTTAGGGCCTCAGAACACTGAAGCTTTCTTT. This sequence encodes CASSLGPQNTEAFF.